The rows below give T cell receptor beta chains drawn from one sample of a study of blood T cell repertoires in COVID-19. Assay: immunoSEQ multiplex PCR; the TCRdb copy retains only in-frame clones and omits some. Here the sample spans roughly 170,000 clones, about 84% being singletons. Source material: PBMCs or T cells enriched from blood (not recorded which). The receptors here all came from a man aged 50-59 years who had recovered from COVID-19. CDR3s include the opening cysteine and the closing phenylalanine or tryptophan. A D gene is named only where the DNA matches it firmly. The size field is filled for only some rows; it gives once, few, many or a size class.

CASSGGGTEAFF TGTGCCAGTAGTGGGGGGGGAACTGAAGCTTTCTTT - TRBJ1-1 - TRBV19
CASSTWERESSYEQYF TGTGCCAGCTCAACGTGGGAGCGGGAGAGCTCCTACGAGCAGTACTTC - TRBJ2-7 TRBD2 TRBV18
CASSLFFPSGVRTNEKLFF TGTGCCAGCAGTTTATTCTTCCCCTCCGGGGTTAGGACTAATGAAAAACTGTTTTTT - TRBJ1-4 - TRBV27
CASSIGQGARTGELFF TGTGCCAGCAGCATCGGACAGGGGGCACGGACCGGGGAGCTGTTTTTT - TRBJ2-2 TRBD1 TRBV7-9
CASSLRRENSYEQYF TGTGCCAGCAGCCTTCGACGGGAGAACTCCTACGAGCAGTACTTC - TRBJ2-7 - TRBV5-4
CATSFPPSGDTQYF TGTGCCACCAGCTTCCCGCCCTCCGGAGATACGCAGTATTTT - TRBJ2-3 - TRBV15
CASSFPGQPQHF TGTGCCAGCAGCTTCCCCGGTCAGCCCCAGCATTTT - TRBJ1-5 - TRBV6-2/TRBV6-3
CASSLVGHYEQYF TGTGCCAGCAGCTTGGTTGGGCACTACGAGCAGTACTTC - TRBJ2-7 - TRBV5-6
CASSPDGGGQPQHF TGTGCCAGCAGCCCAGACGGGGGGGGACAGCCCCAGCATTTT - TRBJ1-5 - TRBV7-9
CASRRRGMADTQYF TGTGCCAGCAGAAGGCGGGGGATGGCAGATACGCAGTATTTT once TRBJ2-3 TRBD2 TRBV7-3
CASSDQGGAYYGYTF TGTGCCAGCAGTGACCAAGGGGGCGCATATTATGGCTACACCTTC - TRBJ1-2 TRBD1 TRBV6-1
CSASGTDSYEQYF TGCAGTGCTAGTGGGACAGATTCCTACGAGCAGTACTTC - TRBJ2-7 TRBD1 TRBV20-1
CASSRWSGTDTQYF TGTGCCAGTAGCCGCTGGAGTGGCACAGATACGCAGTATTTT - TRBJ2-3 - TRBV19
CASSSDTYNSPLHF TGTGCCAGCAGTTCGGACACCTATAATTCACCCCTCCACTTT - TRBJ1-6 - TRBV6-5
CASSSTQGAYEKLFF TGTGCCAGCAGCTCAACACAGGGGGCATATGAAAAACTGTTTTTT - TRBJ1-4 TRBD1 TRBV7-9
CASSSNPDRVYEQYF TGTGCCAGCAGCTCCAACCCCGACAGGGTGTACGAGCAGTACTTC - TRBJ2-7 TRBD1 TRBV6-5
CASSLGTGGNQPQHF TGCGCCAGCAGCTTGGGGACAGGGGGCAATCAGCCCCAGCATTTT few TRBJ1-5 TRBD1 TRBV5-1
CASSFPKERETDTQYF TGTGCCAGCAGCTTTCCGAAGGAGCGGGAGACAGATACGCAGTATTTT - TRBJ2-3 TRBD2 TRBV7-9
CASRFGETGELFF TGCGCCAGCAGATTCGGGGAAACCGGGGAGCTGTTTTTT - TRBJ2-2 - TRBV5-1
CASSSRSREGYGYTF TGTGCCAGCAGTTCAAGAAGCAGGGAAGGTTATGGCTACACCTTC - TRBJ1-2 - TRBV25-1
CASSLQGYGYTF TGTGCCAGCAGCCTACAGGGGTATGGCTACACCTTC - TRBJ1-2 TRBD1 TRBV6-5
CASSLVAGGSRKETQYF TGCGCCAGCAGCTTGGTAGCGGGGGGGTCCCGTAAAGAGACCCAGTACTTC - TRBJ2-5 TRBD2 TRBV5-1
CASSSMGSNTEAFF TGTGCCAGCAGCTCCATGGGGAGCAACACTGAAGCTTTCTTT once TRBJ1-1 - TRBV7-9